This TCR beta chain is drawn from a study of blood T cells in healthy people across ages. Sample-barcoded 5' priming and a J-beta primer mix drove a second PCR of roughly 6 to 12 cycles. TCRdb reanalysed the 5' RACE reads using MiXCR and keeps one entry per CDR3 protein. The top ten hold 10% of the sample, which has approximately 960,000 distinct CDR3 sequences, about 29% seen once. From germline, CDR1 is SGHTA and CDR2 FQGNSA. This CDR3 has 14 amino acids. The V and J ends lost 5 bases and 10 bases respectively, with 18 bases between them. The data also belong to a second study, concerning T cells of mothers and their children. This second study says: Donation involved a few healthy Caucasian mothers and the six children that they had. The authors identified no persistent microchimeric T cell clones.

The chain joins TRBV7-2 to TRBJ2-1, with D possibly being TRBD1 or TRBD2 (6 bases each). The TCR originated in a woman aged 40 to 50 in good health. Sequences were obtained from blood. This CDR3 reads CASSQRGTPQEQFF. For the CDR3, the DNA is TGTGCCAGCAGCCAGAGGGGGACTCCCCAGGAGCAGTTCTTC. The entire variable domain, with the rest obtained from reference TRBV7-2 and TRBJ2-1, is as follows: GAGVSQSPSNKVTEKGKDVELRCDPISGHTALYWYRQSLGQGLEFLIYFQGNSAPDKSGLPSDRFSAERTGGSVSTLTIQRTQQEDSAVYLCASSQRGTPQEQFFGPGTRLTVL.